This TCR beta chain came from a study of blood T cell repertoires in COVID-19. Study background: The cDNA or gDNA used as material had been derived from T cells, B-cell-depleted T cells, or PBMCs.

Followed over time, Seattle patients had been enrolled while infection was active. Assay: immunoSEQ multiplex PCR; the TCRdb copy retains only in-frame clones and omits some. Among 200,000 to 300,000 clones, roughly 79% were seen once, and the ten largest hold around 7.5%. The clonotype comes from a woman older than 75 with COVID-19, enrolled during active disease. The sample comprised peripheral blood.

CDR3 DNA: TGTGCCTGGAGTGTACGACAGGAGTTTCACTACACCTTC. Protein sequence: CAWSVRQEFHYTF. V and J are TRBV30 and TRBJ1-2; possibly TRBD1 for D (6 bases). V lost 0 bases to trimming and J lost 10 bases, with 15 bases between them. The length of the CDR3 is 13 residues. The germline V gene encodes CDR1 GTSNPN and CDR2 SVGIG (reference sequence).